This TCR beta chain was profiled in a study of blood T cell repertoires in COVID-19. Participants were aged about 18 to 90 years, lived in 24 US areas, and enrolled virtually. The germline V gene has CDR1 LGHNT and CDR2 FRNRAP. V dropped 5 bases and J dropped 5; count of bases not matched to a gene: 5. CDR3 size: 13 residues. Method: immunoSEQ multiplex PCR; TCRdb's copy keeps in-frame clones and lacks some. This table holds 180,000 or so clones, 84% found once. The receptor comes from a man aged 50 to 60 who had recovered from COVID-19. V gene TRBV12-5 combines with J gene TRBJ1-1; 7 bases align to TRBD1. The sample comprised PBMCs or T cells enriched from blood (not recorded which). This CDR3 reads CASGRQGMTEAFF. For the CDR3, the DNA is TGTGCTAGTGGTCGACAGGGTATGACTGAAGCTTTCTTT.